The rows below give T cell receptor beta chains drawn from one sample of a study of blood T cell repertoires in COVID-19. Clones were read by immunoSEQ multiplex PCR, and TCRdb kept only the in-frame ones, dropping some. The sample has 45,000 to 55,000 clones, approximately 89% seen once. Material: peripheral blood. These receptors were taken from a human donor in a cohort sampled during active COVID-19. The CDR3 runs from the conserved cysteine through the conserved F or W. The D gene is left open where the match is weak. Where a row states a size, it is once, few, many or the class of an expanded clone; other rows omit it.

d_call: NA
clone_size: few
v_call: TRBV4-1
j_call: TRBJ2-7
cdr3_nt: TGCGCCAGCAGCCAAGAGGGGCCAGGGTCTACCTACGAGCAGTACTTC
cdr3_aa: CASSQEGPGSTYEQYF

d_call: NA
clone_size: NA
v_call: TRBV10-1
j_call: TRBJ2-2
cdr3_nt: TGCGCCAGCAGTGAGTCTGGAGCAACCGGGGAGCTGTTTTTT
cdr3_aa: CASSESGATGELFF

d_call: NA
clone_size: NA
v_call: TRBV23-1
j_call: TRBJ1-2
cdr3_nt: TGCGCCAGCAGTCAATCCTGGCAGGGCTATGGCTACACCTTC
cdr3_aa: CASSQSWQGYGYTF

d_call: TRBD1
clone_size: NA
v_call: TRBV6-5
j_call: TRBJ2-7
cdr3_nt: TGTGCCAGCAGTTACGCCGCAGGGGGCTTGTACGAGCAGTACTTC
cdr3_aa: CASSYAAGGLYEQYF

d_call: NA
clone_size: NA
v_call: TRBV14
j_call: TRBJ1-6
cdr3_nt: TGTGCCAGCAGCCAAGATACTGCGCGGGGGCTTGGTTCACCCCTCCACTTT
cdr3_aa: CASSQDTARGLGSPLHF

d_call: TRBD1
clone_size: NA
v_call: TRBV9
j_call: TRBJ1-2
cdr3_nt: TGTGCCAGCAGCCTGCGGACAGGGGGTACGGGTGGCTACACCTTC
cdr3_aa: CASSLRTGGTGGYTF

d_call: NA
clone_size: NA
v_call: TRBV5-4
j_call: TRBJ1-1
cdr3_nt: TGTGCCAGCAGACCCTCGACTCCCAGGAACACTGAAGCTTTCTTT
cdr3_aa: CASRPSTPRNTEAFF

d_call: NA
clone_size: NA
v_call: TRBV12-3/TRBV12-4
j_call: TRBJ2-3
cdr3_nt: TGTGCCAGCAGTTCTGGGACTTCTACGCAGTATTTT
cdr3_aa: CASSSGTSTQYF

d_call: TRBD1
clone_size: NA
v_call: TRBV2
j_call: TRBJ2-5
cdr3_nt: TGTGCCAGCAGTAGGACAGGGGTACTCCAAGAGACCCAGTACTTC
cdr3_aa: CASSRTGVLQETQYF

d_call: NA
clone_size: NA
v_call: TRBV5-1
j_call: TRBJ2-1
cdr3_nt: TGCGCCAGCAGCTTGGGGGCGGGTAGCTCCTACAATGAGCAGTTCTTC
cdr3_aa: CASSLGAGSSYNEQFF

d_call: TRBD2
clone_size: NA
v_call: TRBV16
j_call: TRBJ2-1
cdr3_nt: TGTGCCAGCAGCCAGAATAGCGGGATCTACAATGAGCAGTTCTTC
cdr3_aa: CASSQNSGIYNEQFF

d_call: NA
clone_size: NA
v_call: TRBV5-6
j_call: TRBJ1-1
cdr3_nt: TGTGCCAGCAGCTCGAGACCGAGACTTAAAGCTTTCTTT
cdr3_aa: CASSSRPRLKAFF

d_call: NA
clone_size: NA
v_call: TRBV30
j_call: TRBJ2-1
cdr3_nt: TGTGCCTGGAGAGTTAGCGGAATACACAATGAGCAGTTCTTC
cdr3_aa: CAWRVSGIHNEQFF

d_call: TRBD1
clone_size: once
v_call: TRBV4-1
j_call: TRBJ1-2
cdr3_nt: TGCGCCAGCAGCCAAGTTGTAGGACAGGGACACTATGGCTACACCTTC
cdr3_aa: CASSQVVGQGHYGYTF

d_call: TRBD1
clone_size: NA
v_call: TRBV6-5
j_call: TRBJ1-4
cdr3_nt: TGTGCCAGCAGTCCCGACAGGGGGTACAGTGAAAAACTGTTTTTT
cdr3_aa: CASSPDRGYSEKLFF

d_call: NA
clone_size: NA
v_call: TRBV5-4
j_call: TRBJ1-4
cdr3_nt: TGTGCCAGCCGGAGAGAGTTTGCAACTAATGAAAAACTGTTTTTT
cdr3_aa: CASRREFATNEKLFF

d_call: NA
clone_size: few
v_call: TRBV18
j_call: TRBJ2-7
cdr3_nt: TGTGCCAGCTCACCGGCCACAGGTATTTCCAACGAGCAGTACTTC
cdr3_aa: CASSPATGISNEQYF

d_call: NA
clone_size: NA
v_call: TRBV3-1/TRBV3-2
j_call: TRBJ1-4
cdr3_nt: TGTGCCAGCAGCCAAGATAGGCAGGGGTATGAAAAACTGTTTTTT
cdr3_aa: CASSQDRQGYEKLFF

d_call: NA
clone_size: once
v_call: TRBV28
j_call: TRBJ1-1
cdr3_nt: TGTGCCAGCGGTTACGGGTTGATGAACACTGAAGCTTTCTTT
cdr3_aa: CASGYGLMNTEAFF

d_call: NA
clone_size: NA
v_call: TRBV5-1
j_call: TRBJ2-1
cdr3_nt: TGCGCCAGCAGCTTTGGGCAGGCCTACAATGAGCAGTTCTTC
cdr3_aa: CASSFGQAYNEQFF

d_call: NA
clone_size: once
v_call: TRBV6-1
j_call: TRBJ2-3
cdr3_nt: TGTGCCAGCAGTGAACGTGGAGTGAGGGGCACAGATACGCAGTATTTT
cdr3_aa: CASSERGVRGTDTQYF

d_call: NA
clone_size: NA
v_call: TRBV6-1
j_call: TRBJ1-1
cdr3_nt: TGTGCCAGCAGTGAAGCCTCGGACGGAGGTCTGGGTACTGAAGCTTTCTTT
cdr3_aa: CASSEASDGGLGTEAFF

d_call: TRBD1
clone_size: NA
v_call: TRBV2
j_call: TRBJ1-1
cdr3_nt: TGTGCCAGCAGGGACACGACAGGGCTCACTGAAGCTTTCTTT
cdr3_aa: CASRDTTGLTEAFF

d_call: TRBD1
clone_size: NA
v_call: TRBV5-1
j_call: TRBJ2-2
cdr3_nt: TGCGCCAGCAGCGCGGACAGGCACACCGGGGAGCTGTTTTTT
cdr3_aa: CASSADRHTGELFF

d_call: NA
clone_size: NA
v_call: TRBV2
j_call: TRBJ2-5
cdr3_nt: TGTGCCAGCAGGTATCAGGGACTCGCCGAAGAGACCCAGTACTTC
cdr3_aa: CASRYQGLAEETQYF

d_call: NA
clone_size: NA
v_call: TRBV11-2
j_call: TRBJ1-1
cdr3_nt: TGTGCCAGCAGCTTAGTGGGAGAGTTTGGTGAAGCTTTCTTT
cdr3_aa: CASSLVGEFGEAFF

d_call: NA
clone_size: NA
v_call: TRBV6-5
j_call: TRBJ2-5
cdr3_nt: TGTGCCAGCAGCCCCCGGGGAGGTGGCCAAGAGACCCAGTACTTC
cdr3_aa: CASSPRGGGQETQYF

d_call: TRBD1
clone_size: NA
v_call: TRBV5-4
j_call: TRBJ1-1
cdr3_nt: TGTGCCAGCAGCACGGGGACAGGGATAAGGTCTGAAGCTTTCTTT
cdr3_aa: CASSTGTGIRSEAFF

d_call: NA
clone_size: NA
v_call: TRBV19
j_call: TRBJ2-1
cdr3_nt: TGTGCCAGTAGTATTAGTCGTGGGGGGGCTAATGAGCAGTTCTTC
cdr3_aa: CASSISRGGANEQFF

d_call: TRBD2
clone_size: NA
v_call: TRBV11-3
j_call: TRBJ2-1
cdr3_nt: TGTGCCAGCAGCTTAGAGACTAGCGGGGGGTACAATGAGCAGTTCTTC
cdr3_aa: CASSLETSGGYNEQFF

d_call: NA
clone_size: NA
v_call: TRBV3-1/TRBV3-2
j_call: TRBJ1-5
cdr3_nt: TGTGCCAGCAGCCAAGGGAGGGGCAATCAGCCCCAGCATTTT
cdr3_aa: CASSQGRGNQPQHF

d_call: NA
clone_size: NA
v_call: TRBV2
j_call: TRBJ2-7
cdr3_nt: TGTGCCAGCAGTGCTGCGCGGGGCTCCTACGAGCAGTACTTC
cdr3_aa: CASSAARGSYEQYF

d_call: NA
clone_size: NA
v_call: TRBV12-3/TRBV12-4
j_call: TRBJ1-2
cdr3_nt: TGTGCCAGCAGTTATTCGGGGGTCGGCTACACCTTC
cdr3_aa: CASSYSGVGYTF

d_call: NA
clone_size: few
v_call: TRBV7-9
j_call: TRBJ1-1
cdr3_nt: TGTGCCAGCAGCACCTCGAGGCAGAACACTGAAGCTTTCTTT
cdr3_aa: CASSTSRQNTEAFF

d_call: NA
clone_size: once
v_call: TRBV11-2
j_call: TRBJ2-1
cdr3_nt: TGTGCCAGCAGCTTAGATTACGGCTACAATGAGCAGTTCTTC
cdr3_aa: CASSLDYGYNEQFF

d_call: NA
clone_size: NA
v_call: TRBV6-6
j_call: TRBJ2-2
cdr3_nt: TGTGCCAGCAGTTACTCGATTCAGACCGGGGAGCTGTTTTTT
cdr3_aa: CASSYSIQTGELFF

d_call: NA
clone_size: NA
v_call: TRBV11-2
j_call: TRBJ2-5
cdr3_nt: TGTGCCAGCAGCTTCGGCGGGACCCAGTACTTC
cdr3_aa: CASSFGGTQYF

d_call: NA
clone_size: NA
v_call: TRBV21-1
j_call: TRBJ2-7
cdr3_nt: TGTGTCGTGAACAGGGGTTCCCTCGAGCAGTACTTC
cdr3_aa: CVVNRGSLEQYF

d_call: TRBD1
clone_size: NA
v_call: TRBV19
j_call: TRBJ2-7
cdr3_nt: TGTGCCACTCTTCGGACAGGGGGCTACGAGCAGTACTTC
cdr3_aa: CATLRTGGYEQYF

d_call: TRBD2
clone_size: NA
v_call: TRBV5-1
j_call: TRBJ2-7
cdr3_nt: TGCGCCAGCAGCCGGAATAGCGGGCTGACCTACGAGCAGTACTTC
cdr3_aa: CASSRNSGLTYEQYF

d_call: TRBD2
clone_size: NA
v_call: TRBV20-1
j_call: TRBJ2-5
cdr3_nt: TGCAGTGCTAGTGTGTCGGGGGGGAAAGAGACCCAGTACTTC
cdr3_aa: CSASVSGGKETQYF

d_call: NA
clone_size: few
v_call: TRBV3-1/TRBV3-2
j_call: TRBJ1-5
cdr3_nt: TGTGCCAGCAGCCAAGGACAGGACGATCATCAGCCCCAGCATTTT
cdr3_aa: CASSQGQDDHQPQHF

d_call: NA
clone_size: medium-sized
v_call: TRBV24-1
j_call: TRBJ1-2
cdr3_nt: TGTGCCACCAGTGATGGACAGCGGGGCTACACCTTC
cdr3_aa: CATSDGQRGYTF

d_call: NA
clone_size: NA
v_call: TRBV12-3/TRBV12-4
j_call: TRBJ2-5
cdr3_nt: TGTGCCAGCAGTTGGACTATCCAAGAGACCCAGTACTTC
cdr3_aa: CASSWTIQETQYF

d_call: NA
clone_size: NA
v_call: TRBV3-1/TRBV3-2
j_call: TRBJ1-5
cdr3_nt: TGTGCCAGCAGTCAGTATCTCAATCAGCCCCAGCATTTT
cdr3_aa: CASSQYLNQPQHF

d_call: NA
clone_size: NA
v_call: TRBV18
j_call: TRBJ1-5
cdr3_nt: TGTGCCAGCTCCCTCGAACATAGCAATCAGCCCCAGCATTTT
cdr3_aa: CASSLEHSNQPQHF

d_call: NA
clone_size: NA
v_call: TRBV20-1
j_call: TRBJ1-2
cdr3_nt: TGCAGTGCTAGTGAAACAGCTAACTATGGCTACACCTTC
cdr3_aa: CSASETANYGYTF

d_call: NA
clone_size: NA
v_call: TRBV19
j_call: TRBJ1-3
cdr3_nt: TGTGCCAGTAGCCCTCCCGGGGAGCGAAACACCATATATTTT
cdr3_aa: CASSPPGERNTIYF

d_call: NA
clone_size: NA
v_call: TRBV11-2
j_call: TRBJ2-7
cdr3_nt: TGTGCCAGCAGCTTGGGGCCCGGACGGGCCTACTACGAGCAGTACTTC
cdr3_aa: CASSLGPGRAYYEQYF

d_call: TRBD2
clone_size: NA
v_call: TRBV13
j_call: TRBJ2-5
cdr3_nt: TGTGCCAGCAGCTTAGCGCTCGGGGAGGGGACCCAGTACTTC
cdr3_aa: CASSLALGEGTQYF

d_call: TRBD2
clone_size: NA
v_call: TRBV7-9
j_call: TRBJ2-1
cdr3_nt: TGTGCCAGCAGCTTAGCTCGGCTAGCGGGATTGGATGAGCAGTTCTTC
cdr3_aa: CASSLARLAGLDEQFF